The present entry profiles one T cell receptor (beta chain) with its context. Profiling relied on immunoSEQ multiplex PCR, and the TCRdb table lists in-frame clones only, not all of them. This sample carries tens of thousands of clones, 80% to 85% of them seen once, and the ten largest clones take 2.1%. The sample comes from a study of T cell clones after liver transplantation. Looking at the study overall: Three of the eight recipients were HCV-positive; the rest had non-autoimmune, non-viral transplant indications.

With 11 bases clipped from V and 6 bases from J, the junction kept 17 bases outside the gene matches. The CDR3 runs 16 residues. Looked up from germline, CDR1 is LNHDA and CDR2 is SQIVND (reference sequence). The sequencing here drew on CD4+ T cells from blood, taken around 50 months after liver transplant. This receptor was identified in a human patient who received a liver transplant. Some T cells may be graft donor cells. The rearrangement uses TRBV19 and TRBJ2-1, with TRBD2 identical over 9 bases. CDR3 bases: TGTGCCCTTCGAGCTGCAGTGGCGGGAGGGCCCAATGAGCAGTTCTTC. Translated, it gives CALRAAVAGGPNEQFF.